Sequencing of this TCR beta chain was carried out in a study of beta chain features in type 1 diabetes. Overall study: On cell yields, gender and age, patients and healthy donors were similar.

The authors reverse transcribed all of the isolated RNA, so sequencing captured expressed TCRB transcripts. The average output of naive, central memory and regulatory T cell samples was a few million reads. Sequencing used immunoSEQ multiplex PCR; TCRdb keeps in-frame clones, though not all of them. The sample consists of 640,000 or so clones, roughly an eighth of them appearing once. Points on this clone: Its antigen remains unknown.

Study-wide points: TCRB CDR3 length was moderately but significantly reduced in all four CD4+ subsets of Type 1 diabetes patients. At VDJ recombination sites, type 1 diabetes patients had fewer insertions and more deleted nucleotides.

Post-sort purity exceeded 98% for all sorted populations. Germline V gene sequence: CDR1 MGHRA, CDR2 YSYEKL. The J segment lost 4 bases and the V segment lost 6 bases, leaving 4 bases of the junction unmatched. The CDR3 is 14 amino acids. The sequencing input was naive CD4+ T cells from blood. This sequence originates from a man aged 18 to 30 with type 1 diabetes. The chain employs TRBV4-1 and TRBJ1-5; 9 bases are a match to TRBD1. As DNA, the CDR3 is TGCGCCAGCAGACCGGGACAGGGAAATCAGCCCCAGCATTTT. It encodes CASRPGQGNQPQHF.